Listed here are 14 T cell receptor beta chains from one sample, sequenced in a study of shared clonotypes between healthy human individuals. Measured with immunoSEQ multiplex PCR; TCRdb has only the in-frame clones, and not every one. This sample has 2 million to 2.5 million clones, with more than 90% found just once. Sequencing used naive CD4+ T cells sorted from blood. The subset is: CD45RA+ positively selected. These receptors all stem from a man aged 18 to 29 in good health.

The chain links TRBV30 to TRBJ1-1; 7 nucleotides match TRBD1. CDR1 is GTSNPN, CDR2 SVGIG, per germline (reference sequence). The length of the CDR3 is 13 residues. The trim removed 4 bases at V and 11 bases at J, leaving 13 bases unmatched. The CDR3, as DNA: TGTGCCTGGAACCAGTTCGAGGGGGCCGGCGCTTTCTTT. Amino acids: CAWNQFEGAGAFF.

The chain employs TRBV6-1 and TRBJ1-6; D is perhaps TRBD1 (6 bases). CDR1 is MNHNS and CDR2 is SASEGT in the germline V gene. V lost 8 bases, J lost 6 bases, and 17 bases lay in between. The CDR3 sequence is 15 residues long. The CDR3 DNA reads as TGTGCCAGCGGCCAGGGGACGAGATTTAATTCACCCCTCCACTTT. Translated: CASGQGTRFNSPLHF.

This rearrangement joins TRBV19 to TRBJ2-5, with D hard to call. Trimming cost V 3 bases and J 5 bases, with 13 bases left between them. The CDR3 totals 14 residues. Germline CDR1 LNHDA, CDR2 SQIVND (reference sequence). The DNA of the CDR3 is TGTGCCAGTAGTATCAGAGACTCTACGGAGACCCAGTACTTC. This translates into CASSIRDSTETQYF.

This chain links TRBV6-5 with TRBJ2-2, with D perhaps TRBD1 (6 bases). This CDR3 comprises 15 residues. V gave up 2 bases and J gave up 0 bases, with 7 bases separating them. Germline values: CDR1 MNHEY, CDR2 SVGAGI. CDR3 in amino acids: CASSYTGPNTGELFF. The DNA for the CDR3 is TGTGCCAGCAGTTACACAGGGCCGAACACCGGGGAGCTGTTTTTT.

The chain is built from TRBV9 and TRBJ2-3; TRBD1 is a possible D gene (6 bases). Deletions cut 2 bases from V and 0 bases from J, with 13 bases between. Germline V CDR1 and CDR2: SGDLS, YYNGEE. This CDR3 region has 16 residues. The CDR3 sequence: CASSVGHLSSTDTQYF. For the CDR3, the DNA is TGTGCCAGCAGCGTGGGACACCTATCTAGCACAGATACGCAGTATTTT. The full variable domain, rest sourced from reference TRBV9 and TRBJ2-3, is DSGVTQTPKHLITATGQRVTLRCSPRSGDLSVYWYQQSLDQGLQFLIQYYNGEERAKGNILERFSAQQFPDLHSELNLSSLELGDSALYFCASSVGHLSSTDTQYFGPGTRLTVL.

The V and J genes are TRBV2 and TRBJ1-2, with D possibly matching TRBD1 (6 bases). The CDR3 covers 13 residues. Germline-derived CDR1 and CDR2 are SNHLY and FYNNEI. Trimming cost V 6 bases and J 6 bases, with 14 bases left between them. The CDR3 spells CASRTQGIDGYTF. CDR3 sequence (DNA): TGTGCCAGCAGAACACAGGGAATCGATGGCTACACCTTC. Full variable domain (outside the CDR3, taken from reference TRBV2 and TRBJ1-2): EPEVTQTPSHQVTQMGQEVILRCVPISNHLYFYWYRQILGQKVEFLVSFYNNEISEKSEIFDDQFSVERPDGSNFTLKIRSTKLEDSAMYFCASRTQGIDGYTFGSGTRLTVV.

The CDR3 nucleotides read TGTGCCAGCAGTCCTTATGGTATGAACACTGAAGCTTTCTTT. Translation gives CASSPYGMNTEAFF. This chain joins TRBV6-5 and TRBJ1-1; no clear D gene. Germline V gene data show CDR1 as MNHEY and CDR2 as SVGAGI. With 5 bases removed from V and 0 bases from J, the gap between germline ends came to 10 bases. The CDR3 runs to 14 residues.

This clone was seen a few times. Other nucleotide sequences in the sample specify the same CDR3. This sequence joins TRBV4-1 and TRBJ1-5, with D hard to call. The length of the CDR3 is 13 residues. Between the trimmed V and J ends, which lost 0 bases and 4 bases, there was a span of 4 bases. Germline loops: CDR1 MGHRA, CDR2 YSYEKL. This chain's CDR3 is CASSQDFNQPQHF. The CDR3, as DNA: TGCGCCAGCAGCCAAGATTTTAATCAGCCCCAGCATTTT.

As concerns this clone: Distinct nucleotide sequences in the sample also encode this CDR3. The chain uses TRBV5-1 and TRBJ1-2, with 9 bases identical to TRBD1. Trimming took 4 bases from V and 2 from J; bases not matched to a gene: 3. This CDR3 comprises 14 residues. CDR1 is SGHRS, CDR2 YFSETQ, per germline. CDR3: CASSRDRANYGYTF. In DNA, the CDR3 is TGCGCCAGCAGCAGGGACAGGGCGAACTATGGCTACACCTTC. Drawing the rest from reference TRBV5-1 and TRBJ1-2, the complete variable domain is KAGVTQTPRYLIKTRGQQVTLSCSPISGHRSVSWYQQTPGQGLQFLFEYFSETQRNKGNFPGRFSGRQFSNSRSEMNVSTLELGDSALYLCASSRDRANYGYTFGSGTRLTVV.

The genes are TRBV2 and TRBJ2-2; 8 positions agree with TRBD2. The germline V gene has CDR1 SNHLY and CDR2 FYNNEI. The CDR3 spans 15 residues. The J segment lost 6 bases and the V segment lost 4 bases, leaving 7 bases of the junction unmatched. The DNA for the CDR3 is TGTGCCAGCAGTGTTGGCGGGAGGACGGCCGGGGAGCTGTTTTTT. Amino acid sequence: CASSVGGRTAGELFF.

The chain joins TRBV10-1 to TRBJ2-3; D not resolved. This CDR3 has 13 amino acids. Germline V gene sequence: CDR1 WNHNN, CDR2 SYGVQD (reference sequence). The V end lost 0 bases, the J end lost 10 bases, and 11 bases lay between the germline ends. The CDR3 spells CASSESAVQAQYF. The CDR3 DNA follows: TGCGCCAGCAGTGAGTCCGCAGTCCAAGCGCAGTATTTT.

A note on this clone: The sample contains more than one DNA sequence encoding this CDR3. The CDR3 DNA reads as TGTGCCAGCAGTTACGGAGACAGGGATAGGTCACCCCTCCACTTT. This translates into CASSYGDRDRSPLHF. The chain carries TRBV6-6 and TRBJ1-6; 7 bases fit TRBD1. CDR3 length: 15 residues. With V trimmed by 2 bases and J by 10 bases, 8 bases remained unmatched. CDR1 and CDR2 from the germline V gene are MNHNY and SVGAGI (reference sequence).

The CDR3 loop is CASSVPARGTGNTIYF. The CDR3 DNA is TGTGCCAGTAGTGTCCCCGCACGGGGAACTGGAAACACCATATATTTT. V and J are TRBV19 and TRBJ1-3, with D hard to call. V lost 5 bases and J lost 2, with 16 bases in between. CDR3 length: 16 amino acids. From germline, CDR1 is LNHDA and CDR2 SQIVND (reference sequence). The full variable domain, its missing parts supplied by reference TRBV19 and TRBJ1-3, is DGGITQSPKYLFRKEGQNVTLSCEQNLNHDAMYWYRQDPGQGLRLIYYSQIVNDFQKGDIAEGYSVSREKKESFPLTVTSAQKNPTAFYLCASSVPARGTGNTIYFGEGSWLTVV.

The chain uses TRBV11-1 and TRBJ2-5; a weak D match, TRBD1 (5 bases). Per germline, CDR1 SGHAT and CDR2 FQDESV (reference sequence). Between the trimmed V and J ends, which lost 7 bases and 5 bases, there was a span of 14 bases. The CDR3 is 13 residues long. CDR3 in DNA: TGTGCCAGCAAATTAGGATCAGGGGAGACCCAGTACTTC. Protein sequence: CASKLGSGETQYF.